This TCR beta chain was identified in a study of cytomegalovirus exposure and HLA in healthy donors. The PCR made use of 60 Vbeta and 13 Jbeta primers. Per the authors' pipeline: A later analysis tallied about 80 million unique TCR beta chains, around 11 million of them shared. Assay: immunoSEQ multiplex PCR; the TCRdb copy retains only in-frame clones and omits some. V and J calls and clone size come straight from that table; D and trimming were deduced from the DNA. The sample has some 190,000 clones, approximately 80% seen once; the top ten hold 1.3% to 1.5%. This clone occurred once. What it recognizes is unknown. Study results and limitations: A later analysis linked a missense DCLRE1C variant to TCR beta V- and J-gene trimming. Relative to the approximately 670-donor mean, N-insertions were reportedly fewer in an Asian-associated ancestry cluster in a later analysis. In an earlier analysis, about 87% or about 30%: the productive usage of most TCR beta V segments.

The receptor was isolated from a girl aged 10 to 17 in good health and CMV-seropositive. The sequencing sample was made of PBMCs.

In DNA, the CDR3 is TGTGCCAGCAGCTCTACAGATACGCAGTATTTT. Translating gives CASSSTDTQYF. V gene TRBV7-9 combines with J gene TRBJ2-3; the D is unclear. Looked up from germline, CDR1 is SEHNR and CDR2 is FQNEAQ (reference sequence). The CDR3 contains 11 residues. Trimming removed 4 bases at V and 3 bases at J, with 2 bases between.